This T cell receptor beta chain was sequenced for a study of blood T cells in healthy people across ages. Findings of the study overall: There was a strong correlation between TCR beta diversity and naive T cell percentage.

Isolated PBMCs totaled at least 7 million in each sample. About this clonotype itself: Its target is not known.

A second PCR of 7 to 11 cycles used a sample-barcoded 5' primer and a J-beta primer mix. TCRdb passed the 5' RACE reads through MiXCR, listing each CDR3 protein once. The sample lists 1.5 million to 2 million distinct CDR3 sequences, around half occurring once. Germline assignment: CDR1 MGHRA and CDR2 YSYEKL. The CDR3 runs to 15 residues. Trimming stripped 2 bases from V and 1 base from J, with 12 bases between. The sequenced sample was blood. The sequence was collected from a woman aged 40 to 50 in good health. The genes are TRBV4-1 and TRBJ2-7; D is perhaps TRBD2 (6 bases). The CDR3 DNA reads TGCGCCAGCAGCCAACTACAGCTAGCGTCCTACGAGCAGTACTTC. Translated: CASSQLQLASYEQYF.